A single sample gave rise to the 17 T cell receptor beta chains below, sequenced in a study of long-term antiretroviral therapy in people with HIV. Survey-level resolution applied to immunoSEQ assay v3.0. Some clones are missing from TCRdb's copy, which holds only in-frame ones; the method was immunoSEQ multiplex PCR. The table includes 10,000 or so clones, approximately 80% detected once. The source material was unsorted PBMCs, sampled 0.4 years before starting antiretroviral therapy. All receptors come from a man under 40 with HIV.

The V gene is TRBV5-4, the J gene TRBJ1-5; D possibly corresponds to TRBD1 (6 bases). CDR3 length equals 15 residues. Trimming stripped 2 bases from V and 4 bases from J, with 13 bases between. Germline V lookup: CDR1 SGHNT, CDR2 YYREEE (reference sequence). This CDR3 reads CASSFLPDRNQPQHF. Written as DNA, the CDR3 is TGTGCCAGCAGCTTTTTACCGGACAGAAATCAGCCCCAGCATTTT.

The rearrangement uses TRBV4-2 and TRBJ1-2; D may be TRBD1 (5 bases). The CDR3 contains 15 residues. Trimming removed 1 base from V and 5 bases from J, with 14 bases in between. Germline CDR1 and CDR2: LGHNA and YNFKEQ. The CDR3 DNA reads as TGTGCCAGCAGCCAAGGGGAGAGGGAGGGGTATGGCTACACCTTC. Translation: CASSQGEREGYGYTF.

The chain uses TRBV9 and TRBJ1-6, with 10 bases fitting TRBD1. This CDR3 is 16 amino acids long. Germline V lookup: CDR1 SGDLS, CDR2 YYNGEE. After removal of 3 bases from V and 2 bases from J, the junction contained 2 bases not matched to a gene. As DNA, the CDR3 is TGTGCCAGCAGCGGAGGACAGGGGGCCTATAATTCACCCCTCCACTTT. Its protein is CASSGGQGAYNSPLHF.

The chain couples TRBV6-4 to TRBJ2-1; the match to TRBD2 covers 9 bases. Germline V gives CDR1 MRHNA, CDR2 SNTAGT. The CDR3 totals 13 residues. Unmatched junction bases numbered 3, after V lost 5 bases and J lost 7 bases. The CDR3: CASSRGGENEQFF. DNA for the CDR3: TGTGCCAGCAGTCGCGGGGGGGAAAATGAGCAGTTCTTC.

V gene TRBV6-1 combines with J gene TRBJ1-1, with D perhaps TRBD1 (5 bases). V was cut by 5 bases and J by 0 bases, with 13 bases left in between. Germline CDR1 MNHNS, CDR2 SASEGT. This CDR3 contains 15 residues. CDR3 sequence (DNA): TGTGCCAGCAGTTGGGGACTGTTAATGAACACTGAAGCTTTCTTT. Translation gives CASSWGLLMNTEAFF.

The chain employs TRBV5-1 and TRBJ1-3; no clear D gene. V lost 4 bases and J 4 bases, leaving 9 bases between the germline ends. The CDR3 has 13 amino acids. Germline V lookup: CDR1 SGHRS, CDR2 YFSETQ. CDR3 residues: CASSLGPGNTIYF. The CDR3 bases are TGCGCCAGCAGCCTAGGACCAGGAAACACCATATATTTT. The variable domain in full, completed from reference TRBV5-1 and TRBJ1-3, reads KAGVTQTPRYLIKTRGQQVTLSCSPISGHRSVSWYQQTPGQGLQFLFEYFSETQRNKGNFPGRFSGRQFSNSRSEMNVSTLELGDSALYLCASSLGPGNTIYFGEGSWLTVV.

This rearrangement joins TRBV5-1 to TRBJ2-7, with D unclear. The length of the CDR3 is 17 residues. The V end was cut by 1 base, the J end by 0 bases, with 17 bases between. Germline V gives CDR1 SGHRS, CDR2 YFSETQ. The CDR3 bases are TGCGCCAGCAGCTTGAGGACCGACCAGGCGTACTCCTACGAGCAGTACTTC. It codes for CASSLRTDQAYSYEQYF.

The rearrangement links TRBV9 to TRBJ2-1; D uncertain. Deletions cut 0 bases from V and 3 bases from J, with 13 bases between. This CDR3 region has 16 residues. The germline V gene has CDR1 SGDLS and CDR2 YYNGEE. CDR3 coding DNA: TGTGCCAGCAGCGTAGAGGACGGTGGGCTCTACAATGAGCAGTTCTTC. It translates to CASSVEDGGLYNEQFF.

By share, this clone ranks as hyperexpanded. The identical CDR3 is also encoded by other nucleotide sequences in the sample. The chain couples TRBV7-3 to TRBJ2-7; TRBD2 matches 12 bases. This CDR3 has 17 amino acids. The V segment lost 2 bases and the J segment 3 bases; nucleotides outside the gene matches: 8. CDR1 is SGHTA, CDR2 FQGTGA, per germline. CDR3 in DNA: TGTGCCAGCAGCTTAGCCCCCCTAGCGGGGGGGCACTACGAGCAGTACTTC. This gives the protein CASSLAPLAGGHYEQYF.

This clone was recorded a few times. V and J are TRBV19 and TRBJ1-6, with a tentative D call TRBD1 (6 bases). Germline CDR1 is LNHDA and CDR2 is SQIVND (reference sequence). V was shortened by 3 bases and J by 7 bases, with 7 bases between the two germline ends. The length of the CDR3 is 13 residues. The CDR3 DNA reads as TGTGCCAGTAGTATCAGGGGAAATTCACCCCTCCACTTT. It encodes CASSIRGNSPLHF.

Here the CDR3 reads CASSLGGRGLVYHTQYF. The CDR3 coding sequence is TGTGCCAGCAGCTTGGGGGGAAGGGGACTAGTCTACCATACGCAGTATTTT. The chain joins TRBV5-8 to TRBJ2-3, with 8 bases that match TRBD2. The length of the CDR3 is 17 residues. V shed 0 bases and J 7 bases; nucleotides not matched to a gene: 13. The V gene's germline CDR1 is SGHTS and CDR2 YDEGEE.

This chain links TRBV15 with TRBJ2-3; the D is unclear. The germline V gene encodes CDR1 LNHNV and CDR2 YYDKDF (reference sequence). CDR3 length equals 17 residues. Trimming removed 0 bases at V and 0 bases at J, with 13 bases between. CDR3 in DNA: TGTGCCACCAGCAGAGATAACAGCATGATGAGCACAGATACGCAGTATTTT. Amino acid sequence: CATSRDNSMMSTDTQYF.

V usage is TRBV7-3 and J usage is TRBJ2-2, with D maybe TRBD1 (6 bases). The V end lost 2 bases, the J end lost 2 bases, and 12 bases lay between the germline ends. Germline-derived CDR1 and CDR2 are SGHTA and FQGTGA. This CDR3 has 16 amino acids. DNA of the CDR3: TGTGCCAGCAGCTTATCCTGGACAGCCAACACCGGGGAGCTGTTTTTT. Encoded protein: CASSLSWTANTGELFF.

The chain links TRBV2 to TRBJ1-5; D may be TRBD1 (5 bases). This CDR3 spans 15 amino acids. Germline CDR1 SNHLY, CDR2 FYNNEI. V lost 6 bases and J 2 bases, leaving 14 bases between the germline ends. The CDR3 region is CASREGMTGNQPQHF. CDR3 DNA sequence: TGTGCCAGCAGGGAGGGGATGACGGGCAATCAGCCCCAGCATTTT.

This clone is a singleton in its sample. The chain links TRBV10-3 to TRBJ1-1, with 10 bases aligning to TRBD1. The junction had 12 bases not matched to a gene; V was cut back by 6 bases and J by 2 bases. In germline, CDR1 is ENHRY, CDR2 SYGVKD. This CDR3 region has 17 residues. The DNA for the CDR3 is TGTGCCATCAGCTCCCGGGACAGGGGACAACCTAACACTGAAGCTTTCTTT. Encoded protein: CAISSRDRGQPNTEAFF.

The chain links TRBV6-1 to TRBJ2-7; no clear D gene. Germline values: CDR1 MNHNS, CDR2 SASEGT. The CDR3 sequence is 10 residues long. V lost 3 bases, J lost 7 bases, and 4 bases lay in between. CDR3 in amino acids: CASSEWEQYF. The CDR3 nucleotides read TGTGCCAGCAGTGAGTGGGAGCAGTACTTC.

This sequence joins TRBV19 and TRBJ1-1, with a possible D match to TRBD1 (6 bases). CDR3 length: 14 residues. V dropped 5 bases and J dropped 2 bases, with 12 bases sitting between them. Germline V lookup: CDR1 LNHDA, CDR2 SQIVND (reference sequence). CDR3 loop: CASSFQGFNTEAFF. Here the CDR3 DNA reads TGTGCCAGTAGTTTCCAGGGGTTCAACACTGAAGCTTTCTTT.